One sample yielded the 5 T cell receptor beta chains listed below, sequenced in a study of T cells in Graves' hyperthyroidism and ophthalmopathy. From RNA transcripts, TCR beta CDR3 regions were amplified. Using the HTBI primer set, a first-round RT-PCR was run on the TCR CDR3. MiXCR, applied by TCRdb to the multiplex PCR reads, yields one record per CDR3 protein. Among about 400,000 distinct CDR3 sequences listed, about 14% were seen once. The specimen sequenced was blood. The origin of the receptors is a woman younger than 45 with Graves' ophthalmopathy.

This clonotype has ten or more counts. The chain is built from TRBV2 and TRBJ1-4; maybe TRBD1 (5 bases). Germline V CDR1 and CDR2: SNHLY, FYNNEI. The V end was cut by 6 bases, the J end by 4 bases, with 15 bases between. CDR3 length equals 15 residues. The CDR3: CASRDDSYRNEKLFF. CDR3 nucleotide sequence: TGTGCCAGCAGGGATGACAGTTACCGTAATGAAAAACTGTTTTTT.

This clonotype was detected many times. The chain links TRBV2 to TRBJ2-7, with D possibly matching TRBD1 (5 bases). V lost 3 bases and J 3 bases, leaving 18 bases between the germline ends. The CDR3 runs to 16 residues. CDR1 and CDR2 (germline): SNHLY, FYNNEI. The CDR3 DNA reads TGTGCCAGCAGTGATTCGGAAGGGGCCCGTAACTACGAGCAGTACTTC. Its protein is CASSDSEGARNYEQYF.

This clonotype has a count of ten or more. The rearrangement joins TRBV29-1 to TRBJ2-3, with D unclear. Germline values: CDR1 SQVTM, CDR2 ANQGSEA. V was pared by 4 bases and J by 2 bases, with 10 bases between. This CDR3 comprises 13 residues. CDR3 protein: CSVVYEFTDTQYF. The CDR3 DNA reads TGCAGCGTTGTTTACGAGTTCACAGATACGCAGTATTTT.

This clonotype was detected ten times or more. The chain uses TRBV18 and TRBJ1-2, with 8 nucleotides matching TRBD1. The V and J ends lost 4 bases and 3 bases, in that order; junction bases with no gene match: 1. CDR3 size: 13 residues. Germline V gives CDR1 KGHSH, CDR2 LQKENI. CDR3: CASSQQGDYGYTF. Here the CDR3 DNA reads TGTGCCAGCTCACAACAGGGGGACTATGGCTACACCTTC.

The table lists this clonotype with many counts. CDR3 coding DNA: TGTGCCATCAGTGCTACAGGGGCCGCCTCTGGAAACACCATATATTTT. It is translated as CAISATGAASGNTIYF. The chain links TRBV10-3 to TRBJ1-3, with 7 bases fitting TRBD1. J was trimmed by 0 bases and V by 4 bases; bases with no gene match: 6. Germline V gene data show CDR1 as ENHRY and CDR2 as SYGVKD. CDR3 length equals 16 residues.